A selection of T cell receptor beta chains follows, all from one sample in a study of PD-1 blockade in mismatch repair-deficient tumors. Produced via immunoSEQ multiplex PCR; TCRdb's table is partial and in-frame only. The sample consists of tens of thousands of clones, 75% to 90% of them appearing once. Sequencing was performed on PBMCs, taken roughly 39 weeks after starting pembrolizumab. These receptors were taken from an adult with mismatch repair-deficient cancer. Each CDR3 is given with its conserved first and last residue. Each record gives: J gene, D gene, V gene, CDR3 length, clone size, CDR3 DNA, CDR3 protein. The D gene is left open where the match is weak. Size values are once, few and many counts, or a class for expanded clones, and some rows have none.

TRBJ1-5,TRBD1,TRBV15,16,NA,TGTGCCACCGGGACAGGGAATGCGTTGGGCAATCAGCCCCAGCATTTT,CATGTGNALGNQPQHF
TRBJ1-1,TRBD1,TRBV12-5,17,NA,TGTGCTAGTCGTAGAGAGCGGTTTGAGGGGGCTCACACTGAAGCTTTCTTT,CASRRERFEGAHTEAFF
TRBJ2-5,TRBD2,TRBV28,15,NA,TGTGCCAGCAGTCGCAGGACTAGCGTCCAAGAGACCCAGTACTTC,CASSRRTSVQETQYF
TRBJ2-1,NA,TRBV18,16,NA,TGTGCCAGCTCACCACCGAGACAGGCCTCCTACAATGAGCAGTTCTTC,CASSPPRQASYNEQFF
TRBJ1-2,TRBD1,TRBV9,15,NA,TGTGCCAGCAGCGTAGCTGAGGGGACAGCTTCTGGCTACACCTTC,CASSVAEGTASGYTF
TRBJ1-5,TRBD1,TRBV6-1,15,NA,TGTGCCAGCAGTGAACAGGGGGCCGGGTATCAGCCCCAGCATTTT,CASSEQGAGYQPQHF
TRBJ2-7,TRBD2,TRBV11-2,14,NA,TGTGCCAGCAGCCGTAGCGGGAAGTCCTACGAGCAGTACTTC,CASSRSGKSYEQYF
TRBJ1-2,NA,TRBV11-2,15,NA,TGTGCCAGCAGCTTAGAAGAGGGGGCTAACTATGGCTACACCTTC,CASSLEEGANYGYTF
TRBJ2-7,NA,TRBV6-5,13,few,TGTGCCAGCAAACGCGGGGCTACCGGAGAGCAGTACTTC,CASKRGATGEQYF
TRBJ2-2,NA,TRBV27,16,once,TGTGCCAGCAGTTTGGGTACAGGGACCAACACCGGGGAGCTGTTTTTT,CASSLGTGTNTGELFF
TRBJ1-2,NA,TRBV27,15,NA,TGTGCCAGCAGTTCTCTTAGCGGACCGGCCTTGAGCTACACCTTC,CASSSLSGPALSYTF
TRBJ2-6,NA,TRBV21-1,17,NA,TGTGCCAGCAGCCTCCGGGACAGGGCCTCTGGGGCCAACGTCCTGACTTTC,CASSLRDRASGANVLTF
TRBJ1-4,NA,TRBV7-3,16,NA,TGTGCCAGCAGCTTAAACAGGGAAGCAACTAATGAAAAACTGTTTTTT,CASSLNREATNEKLFF
TRBJ1-1,NA,TRBV18,14,NA,TGTGCCAGCTCACCGTACAGGGATAACACTGAAGCTTTCTTT,CASSPYRDNTEAFF
TRBJ1-4,NA,TRBV6-1,12,NA,TGTGCCAGCAGTGTATCGGGGGAAAAACTGTTTTTT,CASSVSGEKLFF
TRBJ2-7,TRBD2,TRBV7-2,17,few,TGTGCCAGCAGCTTAGTTCGGAGCGGGAGAGGCTCCTCCGAGCAGTACTTC,CASSLVRSGRGSSEQYF
TRBJ1-2,NA,TRBV7-9,14,NA,TGTGCCAGCAGTCCCTACACGGCGGCTCATGGCTACACCTTC,CASSPYTAAHGYTF
TRBJ1-4,NA,TRBV7-9,14,NA,TGTGCCAGCAGCTTGGGGGGAGTCGGAGAAAAACTGTTTTTT,CASSLGGVGEKLFF
TRBJ2-3,NA,TRBV15,15,NA,TGTGCCACCAGCAGAGATCAGCTAGGCACAGATACGCAGTATTTT,CATSRDQLGTDTQYF
TRBJ1-5,TRBD1,TRBV28,14,NA,TGTGCCAGCAGTTTATACAGGGGGGGCCAGCCCCAGCATTTT,CASSLYRGGQPQHF
TRBJ1-3,TRBD1,TRBV5-1,16,few,TGCGCCAGCAGGGACAGGGTGGACCTCTCTGGAAACACCATATATTTT,CASRDRVDLSGNTIYF
TRBJ1-3,TRBD1,TRBV28,15,NA,TGTGCCAGCAGTTTGGCCGGGACAGGGGGCAACACCATATATTTT,CASSLAGTGGNTIYF
TRBJ2-1,TRBD2,TRBV2,15,NA,TGTGCCAGCAGCCTCCGACTAGCGGGAGACAATGAGCAGTTCTTC,CASSLRLAGDNEQFF
TRBJ2-5,NA,TRBV5-1,15,NA,TGCGCCAGCAGCTTCCACCGACACGATCAAGAGACCCAGTACTTC,CASSFHRHDQETQYF
TRBJ1-2,TRBD1,TRBV5-1,14,NA,TGCGCCAGCAGCTCCCTTACAGGGGGCACGGGCTACACCTTC,CASSSLTGGTGYTF
TRBJ1-3,NA,TRBV15,14,NA,TGTGCCACCAGCAGTCTTGGCAGGGCGAACACCATATATTTT,CATSSLGRANTIYF
TRBJ2-7,TRBD1,TRBV27,15,NA,TGTGCCAGCAGTTACTCCGACAGGGTGGGTTACGAGCAGTACTTC,CASSYSDRVGYEQYF
TRBJ1-5,NA,TRBV5-1,13,once,TGCGCCAGCAGCTGGGACACCAATCAGCCCCAGCATTTT,CASSWDTNQPQHF
TRBJ1-1,TRBD1,TRBV2,14,once,TGTGCCAGCAGAAGACAGGGGTATTGGACTGAAGCTTTCTTT,CASRRQGYWTEAFF
TRBJ2-7,NA,TRBV21-1,17,NA,TGTGCCAGCAGCAAAGGCCTTCCAGGGGCCTGCTCCTACGAGCAGTACTTC,CASSKGLPGACSYEQYF
TRBJ2-2,TRBD2,TRBV28,19,NA,TGTGCCAGCAGTGTGAGGGGACTAGCGGGAGGGTTGAACACCGGGGAGCTGTTTTTT,CASSVRGLAGGLNTGELFF